The rows below give T cell receptor beta chains drawn from one sample of a study of T cell responses to AZD1222 COVID-19 vaccine. Some clones are missing from TCRdb's copy, which holds only in-frame ones; the method was immunoSEQ multiplex PCR. The sample has about 78,000 clones; around 90% are singletons. The sample was peripheral blood, taken on day 0 of MenACWY control vaccination. The receptor set was obtained from an adult in good health. Both conserved end residues are part of each CDR3. D genes are given only for firm matches. The size entry is marked missing in some rows and otherwise reads once, few, many or a size class.

D gene	clone size	J gene	V gene	CDR3 DNA	CDR3 protein
.	.	TRBJ1-2	TRBV6-4	TGTGCCAGCAGTGACACAGGACGGTATGGCTACACCTTC	CASSDTGRYGYTF
.	.	TRBJ1-3	TRBV7-2	TGTGCCAGCAGCTTAGCTGCGCTGAGCTCTGGAAACACCATATATTTT	CASSLAALSSGNTIYF
.	.	TRBJ1-3	TRBV5-5	TGTGCCAGCAGCTTGGATGTAGGTGCGGGAAACACCATATATTTT	CASSLDVGAGNTIYF
TRBD1	.	TRBJ1-1	TRBV19	TGTGCCAGTAGTCCTCCCGACAGGGTGGACACTGAAGCTTTCTTT	CASSPPDRVDTEAFF
.	.	TRBJ2-7	TRBV7-6	TGTGCCAGCAGCTTAGCAGGGAACTCCTACGAGCAGTACTTC	CASSLAGNSYEQYF
.	.	TRBJ2-3	TRBV29-1	TGCAGCGCTAGAACTAGCACAGATACGCAGTATTTT	CSARTSTDTQYF
TRBD2	.	TRBJ2-1	TRBV6-2/TRBV6-3	TGTGCCAGCAGTTACCCGGGGGGGAGTTACAATGAGCAGTTCTTC	CASSYPGGSYNEQFF
.	.	TRBJ1-1	TRBV7-2	TGTGCCAGCAGCTCCCGACGGGCCCACGGAACTGAAGCTTTCTTT	CASSSRRAHGTEAFF
.	.	TRBJ2-2	TRBV6-4	TGTGCCAGCAGTGGAGGGGATGCCGGGGAGCTGTTTTTT	CASSGGDAGELFF
.	.	TRBJ2-5	TRBV14	TGTGCCAGCAGCCAAGACAGAACGTTCCAAGAGACCCAGTACTTC	CASSQDRTFQETQYF
.	.	TRBJ1-3	TRBV4-2	TGTGCCAGCAGCCAAGAGGTGAGCTCTGGAAACACCATATATTTT	CASSQEVSSGNTIYF
TRBD1	.	TRBJ1-6	TRBV3-1/TRBV3-2	TGTGCCAGCAGCCTGGGACAGCTCCTCAATTCACCCCTCCACTTT	CASSLGQLLNSPLHF
.	.	TRBJ2-2	TRBV25-1	TGTGCCAGCAGTGAAACGTCTCCGAACACCGGGGAGCTGTTTTTT	CASSETSPNTGELFF
TRBD2	.	TRBJ2-1	TRBV24-1	TGTGCCACCAGTGAATTGACTAGCGGGGGTGAGCAGTTCTTC	CATSELTSGGEQFF
TRBD2	.	TRBJ2-2	TRBV10-3	TGTGCCATCACGAGCGGGGGGGCCGGCACCGGGGAGCTGTTTTTT	CAITSGGAGTGELFF
TRBD1	.	TRBJ2-3	TRBV6-2/TRBV6-3	TGTGCCAGCAGCTATGACAGGGGAAGGAGCACAGATACGCAGTATTTT	CASSYDRGRSTDTQYF
.	.	TRBJ1-5	TRBV3-1/TRBV3-2	TGTGCCAGCAGCCCCAGGGGAGGAGGGGGAAGCAATCAGCCCCAGCATTTT	CASSPRGGGGSNQPQHF
TRBD1	.	TRBJ1-5	TRBV5-1	TGCGCCAGCAGCTTGGGAGGGGGCGAGGGCAATCAGCCCCAGCATTTT	CASSLGGGEGNQPQHF
.	.	TRBJ1-1	TRBV7-3	TGTGCCAGCAGCGGGGCCTTGAACACTGAAGCTTTCTTT	CASSGALNTEAFF
TRBD2	.	TRBJ2-1	TRBV6-2/TRBV6-3	TGTGCCAGCAGTCCCTCGGGCGGGGGGAACTACAATGAGCAGTTCTTC	CASSPSGGGNYNEQFF
TRBD1	.	TRBJ1-1	TRBV5-8	TGTGCCAGCAGCTTGGTCCGGGGAGCAAGGGGGCTTGGGGCTTTCTTT	CASSLVRGARGLGAFF
TRBD2	few	TRBJ2-2	TRBV5-1	TGCGCCAGCAGCTTGGTGCGGGGGGGCACCGGGGAGCTGTTTTTT	CASSLVRGGTGELFF
.	once	TRBJ1-6	TRBV12-3/TRBV12-4	TGTGCCAGCAGACCAGGGCGGGGGTCACCCCTCCACTTT	CASRPGRGSPLHF
.	.	TRBJ1-2	TRBV5-4	TGTGCCAGCAGCTTGTCCAAGACTATCTATGGCTACACCTTC	CASSLSKTIYGYTF
TRBD2	.	TRBJ2-7	TRBV2	TGTGCCAGCAGTGAAGCCAATAGCGGGGGGAGGGGCTCCTACGAGCAGTACTTC	CASSEANSGGRGSYEQYF
.	.	TRBJ1-1	TRBV7-9	TGTGCCAGCAGTTTCGGGGGACGGGGGCCGAGGGACATGAACACTGAAGCTTTCTTT	CASSFGGRGPRDMNTEAFF
TRBD1	.	TRBJ1-2	TRBV6-5	TGTGCCAGCAGGTGGGCAGGGGGATATGGCTACACCTTC	CASRWAGGYGYTF
TRBD1	.	TRBJ1-6	TRBV5-4	TGTGCCAGCAGCTCCGGTTCAGGACAGGGATATAATTCACCCCTCCACTTT	CASSSGSGQGYNSPLHF
.	once	TRBJ1-5	TRBV11-2	TGTGCCAGCAGCCAGAAGGGGGGGAGTCAGCCCCAGCATTTT	CASSQKGGSQPQHF
.	.	TRBJ2-2	TRBV7-3	TGTGCCAGCAGCCAAAGTACCGGGGAGCTGTTTTTT	CASSQSTGELFF
.	.	TRBJ2-3	TRBV5-4	TGTGCCAGCAGCTTGGTGGTGGGGGGGGCCACAGATACGCAGTATTTT	CASSLVVGGATDTQYF
.	.	TRBJ2-1	TRBV12-3/TRBV12-4	TGTGCCAGCAGTCTTCTATACCTCGGTGAGCAGTTCTTC	CASSLLYLGEQFF
TRBD2	.	TRBJ2-2	TRBV9	TGTGCCAGCAGCGTAGACGGGGGGGCCACCGGGGAGCTGTTTTTT	CASSVDGGATGELFF
.	.	TRBJ1-2	TRBV19	TGTGCCAGTAGTGCAGCGACAGCGAGCTATGGCTACACCTTC	CASSAATASYGYTF
.	few	TRBJ2-7	TRBV7-9	TGTGCCAGCGAAGGAAGCTCCTACGAGCAGTACTTC	CASEGSSYEQYF
.	.	TRBJ2-7	TRBV5-4	TGTGCCAGCAGCTTGCCGGGCAGCTCCTACGAGCAGTACTTC	CASSLPGSSYEQYF
.	.	TRBJ1-2	TRBV19	TGTGCCAGTAGTATAATGGGGAATCAACTCTTCTATGGCTACACCTTC	CASSIMGNQLFYGYTF
TRBD1	.	TRBJ1-1	TRBV24-1	TGTGCCACCATCCAACGACAGGGAGAGGACACTGAAGCTTTCTTT	CATIQRQGEDTEAFF
TRBD2	few	TRBJ2-2	TRBV7-2	TGTGCCAGCAGCTGGACTAGCGGGGCAGTGTCCGGGGAGCTGTTTTTT	CASSWTSGAVSGELFF
.	.	TRBJ1-1	TRBV5-8	TGTGCCAGCAGCTCGGTCCTTGAAGCTTTCTTT	CASSSVLEAFF
.	.	TRBJ2-2	TRBV19	TGTGCCAGTAGTAACCAGGAGTACACCGGGGAGCTGTTTTTT	CASSNQEYTGELFF
.	few	TRBJ1-5	TRBV6-2/TRBV6-3	TGTGCCAGCAGTTACTGGGGAAACAATCAGCCCCAGCATTTT	CASSYWGNNQPQHF
.	.	TRBJ2-1	TRBV3-1/TRBV3-2	TGTGCCAGCAGCCACGCCACAAGGTACAATGAGCAGTTCTTC	CASSHATRYNEQFF
TRBD1	.	TRBJ1-1	TRBV28	TGTGCCAGCAGCTCGGGACAGCCGAACACTGAAGCTTTCTTT	CASSSGQPNTEAFF
.	once	TRBJ1-6	TRBV7-8	TGTGCCAGCAGCTTATCCGCGGGGGGAACAATCTCCTATAATTCACCCCTCCACTTT	CASSLSAGGTISYNSPLHF